One and the same sample provided the 22 T cell receptor beta chains below, sequenced in a study of blood T cells in healthy people across ages. Using a J-beta primer mix together with a sample-barcoded 5' primer, a second PCR was run for about 6 to 12 cycles. TCRdb reprocessed the 5' RACE reads via MiXCR and lists one record per CDR3 protein. Here the sample spans 910,000 or so distinct CDR3 sequences, roughly 47% being singletons. Sequences were obtained from blood. Source of these receptors: a woman aged 55-69 years in good health.

This clonotype was counted ten times or more. The J gene is TRBJ2-1, the V gene TRBV27; possibly TRBD2 for D (6 bases). Germline V gene sequence: CDR1 MNHEY, CDR2 SMNVEV (reference sequence). Trimming took 4 bases from V and 6 from J, leaving 13 bases between them. CDR3 length equals 14 residues. This CDR3 reads CASSSGLRVNEQFF. DNA of the CDR3: TGTGCCAGCAGTTCCGGACTAAGAGTCAATGAGCAGTTCTTC.

This chain's CDR3 is CASSRGWRDNEAFF. In DNA form, the CDR3 reads TGTGCCAGCAGCCGAGGGTGGAGGGACAATGAAGCTTTCTTT. V gene TRBV4-2 combines with J gene TRBJ1-1; a possible D gene is TRBD1 (6 bases). CDR1 is LGHNA and CDR2 is YNFKEQ in the germline V gene. Trimming took 4 bases from V and 7 from J, leaving 16 bases between them. The CDR3 extends over 14 amino acids.

The gene calls are TRBV9 and TRBJ2-1; unclear D gene. With the DNA end fitting TRBJ2-7 better, the J assignment may be wrong. CDR1 is SGDLS and CDR2 is YYNGEE in the germline V gene. There are 15 residues in the CDR3. The CDR3 region is CASSVGVSSYNEQYF. CDR3 sequence (DNA): TGTGCCAGCAGCGTAGGAGTCAGCTCCTACAATGAGCAGTACTTC.

This clonotype was picked up a small number of times. V is TRBV12-3 or TRBV12-4 and J is TRBJ1-4; D not certain. The ends were cut back, 4 bases at V and 4 bases at J, with 10 bases in the middle. This CDR3 has 14 amino acids. The CDR3 loop is CASSYQDYNEKLFF. In nucleotides, the CDR3 is TGTGCCAGCAGTTACCAGGACTATAATGAAAAACTGTTTTTT.

On this clonotype itself: A read error may be the cause here, since a much bigger clone is one base away. The chain's CDR3 is CAGSLMGAYEQYF. The CDR3 DNA reads as TGTGCCGGCAGCCTGATGGGGGCCTACGAGCAGTACTTC. This chain joins TRBV13 and TRBJ2-7; perhaps D is TRBD1 or TRBD2 (5 bases each). The V gene's germline CDR1 is PRHDT and CDR2 FYEKMQ (reference sequence). CDR3 size: 13 residues.

This clonotype showed up just a few times. This rearrangement joins TRBV14 to TRBJ1-1, with D uncertain. V was shortened by 1 base and J by 2 bases, with 5 bases between the two germline ends. Germline V gene data show CDR1 as SGHDN and CDR2 as FVKESK. The CDR3 covers 13 residues. The CDR3 loop reads CASSQGANTEAFF. In DNA, the CDR3 is TGTGCCAGCAGCCAAGGGGCAAACACTGAAGCTTTCTTT. Looking up the rest from reference TRBV14 and TRBJ1-1 gives the full variable domain: EAGVTQFPSHSVIEKGQTVTLRCDPISGHDNLYWYRRVMGKEIKFLLHFVKESKQDESGMPNNRFLAERTGGTYSTLKVQPAELEDSGVYFCASSQGANTEAFFGQGTRLTVV.

This clonotype turned up a few times. This chain uses TRBV29-1 with TRBJ2-1, with D perhaps TRBD1 or TRBD2 (5 bases each). CDR1 is SQVTM, CDR2 ANQGSEA, per germline. Deletions cut 4 bases from V and 5 bases from J, with 18 bases between. There are 15 residues in the CDR3. CDR3: CSVATGTGPNNEQFF. CDR3 in DNA: TGCAGCGTTGCAACGGGGACGGGTCCCAACAATGAGCAGTTCTTC.

This chain uses TRBV27 with TRBJ2-4; 9 bases match TRBD1. The CDR3 loop spans 13 amino acids. Germline V lookup: CDR1 MNHEY, CDR2 SMNVEV (reference sequence). Trimming cost V 5 bases and J 13 bases; bases outside gene matches: 9. The CDR3 is CASSPQGAREQYF. In nucleotides, the CDR3 is TGTGCCAGCAGTCCACAGGGGGCGCGAGAGCAGTACTTC.

Concerning this clonotype itself: At one boundary the junction diverges from the germline segment, which might be a read error. V gene TRBV20-1 combines with J gene TRBJ2-1, with D tentatively TRBD2 (8 bases). The CDR3 is 19 amino acids. Looked up from germline, CDR1 is DFQATT and CDR2 is SNEGSKA (reference sequence). CDR3 coding DNA: TGCAGTGCTGGAGAGCACCGGGACAGAATAGCGGGAATGGATGGTGAGCAGTTCTTC. Translated: CSAGEHRDRIAGMDGEQFF.

The rearrangement joins TRBV25-1 to TRBJ1-6; no clear D gene. CDR3 length: 16 residues. Between the trimmed V and J ends, which lost 2 bases and 12 bases, there was a span of 20 bases. Germline loops: CDR1 MGHDK, CDR2 SYGVNS. DNA of the CDR3: TGTGCCAGCAGTGAAAGTGACGTAGGACGGGAGAGACCCCTCCACTTT. Translating gives CASSESDVGRERPLHF. The entire variable domain, with the rest obtained from reference TRBV25-1 and TRBJ1-6, is as follows: EADIYQTPRYLVIGTGKKITLECSQTMGHDKMYWYQQDPGMELHLIHYSYGVNSTEKGDLSSESTVSRIRTEHFPLTLESARPSHTSQYLCASSESDVGRERPLHFGNGTRLTVT.

As to this clonotype: The junction shows a germline mismatch at one end, possibly a read error. This rearrangement joins TRBV7-9 to TRBJ2-4; perhaps TRBD2 as D (6 bases). CDR3 length equals 15 residues. Looked up from germline, CDR1 is SEHNR and CDR2 is FQNEAQ (reference sequence). CDR3 protein: CASSLPSSAKNIRYF. CDR3 nucleotide sequence: TGTGCCAGCAGCTTGCCTTCTAGCGCCAAAAACATTCGGTACTTC.

This chain uses TRBV7-3 with TRBJ2-3, with a tentative D call TRBD1 (5 bases). Per the germline V gene, CDR1 is SGHTA and CDR2 is FQGTGA. The V end lost 6 bases, the J end lost 4 bases, and 14 bases lay between the germline ends. This CDR3 has 14 residues. As DNA, the CDR3 is TGTGCCAGCAGTCCTGGCAGGGTATCAGATACGCAGTATTTT. This codes for CASSPGRVSDTQYF.

This clonotype showed up just a few times. The chain carries TRBV27 and TRBJ2-7; D is possibly TRBD2 (6 bases). The CDR3 has 15 residues. Trimming removed 0 bases at V and 2 bases at J, with 11 bases between. Germline loops: CDR1 MNHEY, CDR2 SMNVEV (reference sequence). As DNA, the CDR3 is TGTGCCAGCAGTTTATCCGGGACTCTTACCTACGAGCAGTACTTC. Translated: CASSLSGTLTYEQYF.

This clonotype has only a few counts. This chain joins TRBV19 and TRBJ2-7; no reliable D call. The length of the CDR3 is 12 residues. Germline V gives CDR1 LNHDA, CDR2 SQIVND (reference sequence). The V end was cut by 3 bases, the J end by 2 bases, with 5 bases between. CDR3 residues: CASSISAYEQYF. DNA for the CDR3: TGTGCCAGTAGTATTTCTGCCTACGAGCAGTACTTC.

This clonotype occurred once. The chain carries TRBV27 and TRBJ1-2, with D tentatively TRBD1 (5 bases). Germline V gene data show CDR1 as MNHEY and CDR2 as SMNVEV (reference sequence). The V end was cut by 0 bases, the J end by 6 bases, with 8 bases between. The CDR3 length is 13 residues. CDR3 region: CASSLSRVHGYTF. In DNA, the CDR3 is TGTGCCAGCAGTTTATCCAGGGTCCATGGCTACACCTTC.

The sample holds a few counts of this clonotype. The rearrangement joins TRBV2 to TRBJ2-5; perhaps TRBD1 as D (6 bases). The CDR3 consists of 15 residues. CDR1 and CDR2 from the germline V gene are SNHLY and FYNNEI. The germline V and J ends were trimmed by 6 bases and 1 base, with 15 bases remaining between them. The CDR3 sequence: CASSQTQGIQETQYF. In DNA form, the CDR3 reads TGTGCCAGCAGCCAAACCCAGGGGATCCAAGAGACCCAGTACTTC. Supplemented by reference TRBV2 and TRBJ2-5, the full variable domain reads EPEVTQTPSHQVTQMGQEVILRCVPISNHLYFYWYRQILGQKVEFLVSFYNNEISEKSEIFDDQFSVERPDGSNFTLKIRSTKLEDSAMYFCASSQTQGIQETQYFGPGTRLLVL.

The gene calls are TRBV6-2 or TRBV6-3 and TRBJ2-1; TRBD2 matches at 11 bases. J lost 7 bases, V lost 5 bases, and 7 bases had no gene match. Germline assignment: CDR1 MNHEY and CDR2 SVGEGT. The CDR3 runs 15 residues. The CDR3 DNA reads as TGTGCCAGCAGTATCTTTCCTAGCGGGAGGAATGAGCAGTTCTTC. Translating gives CASSIFPSGRNEQFF.

This chain links TRBV2 with TRBJ2-5; D call uncertain. The J call is in doubt because the DNA end fits TRBJ2-7 better. Per germline, CDR1 SNHLY and CDR2 FYNNEI. This CDR3 is built from 15 residues. The CDR3 is CASSEKGTPSYEQYF. The CDR3 region has the DNA TGTGCCAGCAGTGAAAAGGGTACACCGTCCTACGAGCAGTACTTC.

This clonotype showed up just once. The chain employs TRBV12-3 or TRBV12-4 and TRBJ2-7; TRBD2 matches at 9 bases. The J call is doubtful: the DNA matches TRBJ2-5 better. The CDR3 covers 15 residues. CDR3 sequence (DNA): TGTGCCAGCAGTGAGGCGGGAGGGCCATGGGAGACCCAGTACTTC. It specifies CASSEAGGPWETQYF.

The chain uses TRBV4-1 and TRBJ1-6, with D unclear. CDR1 and CDR2 from the germline V gene are MGHRA and YSYEKL. V gave up 1 base and J gave up 10 bases, with 8 bases separating them. The length of the CDR3 is 13 residues. CDR3 loop: CASSQGEISPLHF. In nucleotides, the CDR3 is TGCGCCAGCAGCCAAGGTGAAATATCACCCCTCCACTTT.

The CDR3 coding sequence is TGCGCCAGCAGCTTGGGGCAAGCCTACAATGAGCAGTACTTC. This sequence encodes CASSLGQAYNEQYF. The J gene is TRBJ2-1, the V gene TRBV5-1; D is unresolved. The better agreement between TRBJ2-7 and the DNA end casts doubt on the J call. Germline CDR1 SGHRS, CDR2 YFSETQ. This CDR3 region has 14 residues.

The chain has TRBV4-3 and TRBJ2-2; 8 positions agree with TRBD2. CDR3 length: 16 amino acids. V shed 0 bases, J shed 7 bases, and the junction held 7 bases outside the gene matches. From germline, CDR1 is LGHNA and CDR2 YSLEER. The DNA for the CDR3 is TGCGCCAGCAGCCAAGATCCGGGAGGGCCCCACGGGGAGCTGTTTTTT. It translates to CASSQDPGGPHGELFF.